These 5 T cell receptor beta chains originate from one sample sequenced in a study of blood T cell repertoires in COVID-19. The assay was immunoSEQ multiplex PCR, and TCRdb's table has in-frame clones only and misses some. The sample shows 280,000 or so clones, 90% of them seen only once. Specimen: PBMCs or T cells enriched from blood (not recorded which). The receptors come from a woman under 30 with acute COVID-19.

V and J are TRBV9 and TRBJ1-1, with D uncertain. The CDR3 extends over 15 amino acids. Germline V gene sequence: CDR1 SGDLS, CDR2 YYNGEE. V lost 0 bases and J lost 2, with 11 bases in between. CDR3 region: CASSVANTVNTEAFF. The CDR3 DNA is TGTGCCAGCAGCGTAGCTAACACAGTTAACACTGAAGCTTTCTTT.

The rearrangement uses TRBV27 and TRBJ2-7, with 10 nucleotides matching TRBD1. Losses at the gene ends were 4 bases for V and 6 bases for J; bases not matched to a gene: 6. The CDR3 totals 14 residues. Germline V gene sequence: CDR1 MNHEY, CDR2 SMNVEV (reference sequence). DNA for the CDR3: TGTGCCAGCAGTTCGGACAGGGGGTATGGCGAGCAGTACTTC. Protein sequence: CASSSDRGYGEQYF.

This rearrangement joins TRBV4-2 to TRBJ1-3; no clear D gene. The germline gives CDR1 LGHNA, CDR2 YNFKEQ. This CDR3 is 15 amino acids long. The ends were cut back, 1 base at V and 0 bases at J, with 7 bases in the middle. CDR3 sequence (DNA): TGTGCCAGCAGCCAAGTCCACAGCTCTGGAAACACCATATATTTT. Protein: CASSQVHSSGNTIYF.

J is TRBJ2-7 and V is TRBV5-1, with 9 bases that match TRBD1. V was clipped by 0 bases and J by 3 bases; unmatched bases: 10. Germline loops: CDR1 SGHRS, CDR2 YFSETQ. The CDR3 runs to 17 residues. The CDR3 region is CASSLDSPGTGSYEQYF. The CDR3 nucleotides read TGCGCCAGCAGCTTGGATTCCCCCGGGACAGGGAGCTACGAGCAGTACTTC.

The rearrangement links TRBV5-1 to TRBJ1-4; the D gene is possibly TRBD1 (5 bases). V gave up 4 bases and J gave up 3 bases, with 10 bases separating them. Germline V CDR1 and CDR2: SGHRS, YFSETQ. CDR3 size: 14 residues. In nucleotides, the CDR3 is TGCGCCAGCAGCCAAGACAGCTCTAATGAAAAACTGTTTTTT. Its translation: CASSQDSSNEKLFF.